These 20 T cell receptor beta chains share one sample of origin, sequenced in a study of T cells after yellow fever vaccination. TCRdb reprocessed the 5' RACE reads with MiXCR, giving one entry per CDR3 protein. In the table there are some 400,000 distinct CDR3 sequences, under 7.5% of which are singletons. Sequencing used PBMCs, obtained 5 days after the yellow fever booster vaccination. All receptors derive from a man in his thirties or forties who received the YFV17D yellow fever vaccine.

As regards this clonotype: A much larger clone lies one base from this, so it may be a read error. The chain has TRBV7-9 and TRBJ2-5; D not resolved. The V end was cut by 8 bases, the J end by 2 bases, with 18 bases between. Germline CDR1 is SEHNR and CDR2 is FQNEAQ (reference sequence). The CDR3 has 15 residues. The CDR3 spells CASVVGSVRQETQYF. The CDR3 coding sequence is TGTGCCAGCGTTGTAGGTTCCGTAAGGCAAGAGACCCAGTACTTC.

This clonotype came up once. The chain is built from TRBV19 and TRBJ2-2, with D unresolved. With 5 bases removed from V and 7 bases from J, the gap between germline ends came to 8 bases. CDR3 length: 12 residues. Per germline, CDR1 LNHDA and CDR2 SQIVND (reference sequence). The CDR3 sequence is CASSGLGGELFF. The CDR3, as DNA: TGTGCCAGTAGTGGCCTAGGCGGGGAGCTGTTTTTT.

This clonotype was detected many times. V and J are TRBV28 and TRBJ2-7, with 10 bases aligning to TRBD2. The CDR3 is 15 amino acids. Trimming cost V 7 bases and J 3 bases; bases outside gene matches: 9. CDR1 and CDR2 (germline): MDHEN, SYDVKM. The CDR3 bases are TGTGCCAGCACCCCAGGGGCTAGCGGGAGCTACGAGCAGTACTTC. Its protein product is CASTPGASGSYEQYF.

This clonotype turned up a few times. V and J are TRBV6-2 or TRBV6-3 and TRBJ2-7; D gene uncertain. Germline V gene data show CDR1 as MNHEY and CDR2 as SVGEGT. This CDR3 spans 13 amino acids. Trimming pared 4 bases from V and 3 bases from J, leaving 10 bases between. CDR3 sequence (DNA): TGTGCCAGCAGTTCCCACACCCTCTACGAGCAGTACTTC. Translated, it gives CASSSHTLYEQYF.

This clonotype occurred many times. V gene TRBV7-9 combines with J gene TRBJ1-1; 11 bases fit TRBD1. The CDR3 runs 14 residues. J was trimmed by 4 bases and V by 5 bases; bases with no gene match: 3. Germline V CDR1 and CDR2: SEHNR, FQNEAQ (reference sequence). The CDR3 bases are TGTGCCAGCAGCCTAGGACAGGGGGCCACTGAAGCTTTCTTT. This translates into CASSLGQGATEAFF.

This clonotype was found many times. This chain joins TRBV4-2 and TRBJ2-1, with D tentatively TRBD2 (6 bases). Trimming removed 4 bases from V and 7 bases from J, with 20 bases in between. The germline CDR1 and CDR2 sequences are LGHNA and YNFKEQ. This CDR3 region has 16 residues. CDR3 region: CASSRDLANVRNEQFF. CDR3 sequence (DNA): TGTGCCAGCAGCCGGGACCTAGCGAATGTTCGGAATGAGCAGTTCTTC.

This clonotype was picked up many times. The chain recombines TRBV7-2 with TRBJ2-3, with D unclear. The CDR3 consists of 15 residues. CDR1 and CDR2 (germline): SGHTA, FQGNSA. With 3 bases removed from V and 0 bases from J, the gap between germline ends came to 10 bases. The CDR3 nucleotides are TGTGCCAGCAGCTTCTACCCCTCTAGCACAGATACGCAGTATTTT. This encodes CASSFYPSSTDTQYF.

The rearrangement joins TRBV20-1 to TRBJ2-3, with 9 bases aligning to TRBD2. CDR3 length: 13 amino acids. J lost 6 bases, V lost 6 bases, and 7 bases had no gene match. Germline V CDR1 and CDR2: DFQATT, SNEGSKA (reference sequence). The CDR3 bases are TGCAGTGCCACCGGGACTAGCATGGATACGCAGTATTTT. This encodes CSATGTSMDTQYF.

The chain employs TRBV13 and TRBJ2-7, with 9 bases fitting TRBD1. The CDR3 extends over 19 amino acids. V lost 11 bases, J lost 3 bases, and 26 bases stayed unmatched. Germline V lookup: CDR1 PRHDT, CDR2 FYEKMQ (reference sequence). The CDR3 loop reads CACRESRAQGALTDYEQYF. CDR3 nucleotides: TGTGCCTGCCGTGAATCTCGGGCACAGGGGGCGTTAACGGACTACGAGCAGTACTTC.

This clonotype was detected only a few times. The germline gene is not matched at one end of the junction; a read error may be the cause. The chain uses TRBV19 and TRBJ1-1; D is perhaps TRBD1 (5 bases). CDR3 length: 16 residues. Germline assignment: CDR1 LNHDA and CDR2 SQIVND (reference sequence). CDR3 loop: CASSTQGLLSNTEAFF. Here the CDR3 DNA reads TGTGCCAGCAGTACTCAGGGATTGCTATCGAACACTGAAGCTTTCTTT.

This chain joins TRBV25-1 and TRBJ1-1; D may be TRBD1 (5 bases). The germline V gene encodes CDR1 MGHDK and CDR2 SYGVNS. The V end lost 8 bases, the J end lost 7 bases, and 17 bases lay between the germline ends. The CDR3 contains 13 residues. In DNA, the CDR3 is TGTGCCAGCGGCGACAGAAAGCAGGTTGAAGCTTTCTTT. Its protein is CASGDRKQVEAFF.

This sequence joins TRBV12-3 or TRBV12-4 and TRBJ2-3; 10 positions agree with TRBD2. V gave up 3 bases and J gave up 1 base; unmatched junction bases: 4. This CDR3 is built from 16 residues. The CDR3 spells CASSFRLAGGTDTQYF. DNA of the CDR3: TGTGCCAGCAGTTTCCGACTAGCGGGTGGCACAGATACGCAGTATTTT.

This clonotype was detected ten times or more. V and J are TRBV27 and TRBJ2-1, with D unclear. Trimming pared 2 bases from V and 5 bases from J, leaving 7 bases between. Per germline, CDR1 MNHEY and CDR2 SMNVEV (reference sequence). This CDR3 region has 13 residues. The CDR3 DNA reads TGTGCCAGCAGTTTAGGCAGGAACAATGAGCAGTTCTTC. It is translated as CASSLGRNNEQFF.

This clonotype has at least ten counts. V gene TRBV7-2 combines with J gene TRBJ2-1; TRBD2 aligns across 8 bases. The germline gives CDR1 SGHTA, CDR2 FQGNSA. V gave up 3 bases and J gave up 13 bases; unmatched junction bases: 8. The CDR3 is made up of 13 amino acids. CDR3 in amino acids: CASSFDSAGVQFF. The CDR3 bases are TGTGCCAGCAGCTTCGATTCAGCGGGAGTCCAGTTCTTC. Using reference TRBV7-2 and TRBJ2-1 for the parts outside the CDR3, the full variable domain is GAGVSQSPSNKVTEKGKDVELRCDPISGHTALYWYRQSLGQGLEFLIYFQGNSAPDKSGLPSDRFSAERTGGSVSTLTIQRTQQEDSAVYLCASSFDSAGVQFFGPGTRLTVL.

The table lists this clonotype with many counts. The chain recombines TRBV7-9 with TRBJ1-5; 9 bases are shared with TRBD1. From germline, CDR1 is SEHNR and CDR2 FQNEAQ (reference sequence). V lost 5 bases and J lost 6; bases outside the gene matches: 2. This CDR3 is 13 amino acids long. The DNA of the CDR3 is TGTGCCAGCAGCACGACAGGGGGTCAGCCCCAGCATTTT. Its protein product is CASSTTGGQPQHF.

CDR3 region: CSAERTGEYGYTF. CDR3 nucleotide sequence: TGCAGTGCTGAAAGGACAGGGGAATATGGCTACACCTTC. This chain connects TRBV20-1 to TRBJ1-2, with TRBD1 matching over 9 bases. V shed 5 bases and J 5 bases; nucleotides not matched to a gene: 6. Per the germline V gene, CDR1 is DFQATT and CDR2 is SNEGSKA (reference sequence). The CDR3 is 13 residues long.

This clonotype was found many times. This chain links TRBV20-1 with TRBJ1-4; 9 bases map to TRBD1. This CDR3 is built from 15 residues. Germline assignment: CDR1 DFQATT and CDR2 SNEGSKA (reference sequence). With 0 bases clipped from V and 10 bases from J, the junction kept 9 bases outside the gene matches. In DNA, the CDR3 is TGCAGTGCTAGAGATCGGGGACAGGGAGGTGTAAAACTGTTTTTT. Protein: CSARDRGQGGVKLFF.

This clonotype was seen ten or more times. The V and J genes are TRBV12-3 or TRBV12-4 and TRBJ2-7, with TRBD2 matching 8 bases. Losses at the gene ends were 6 bases for V and 5 bases for J; bases not matched to a gene: 12. The CDR3 runs 15 residues. The chain's CDR3 is CASRPTGTSSHEQYF. In DNA form, the CDR3 reads TGTGCCAGCAGACCAACCGGGACTAGTTCCCACGAGCAGTACTTC.

This clonotype was seen a few times. One end of the junction is discordant with germline, which a read error may explain. The chain has TRBV11-1 and TRBJ2-2; TRBD1 might be the D (6 bases). Germline V lookup: CDR1 SGHAT, CDR2 FQDESV (reference sequence). The CDR3 is made up of 13 amino acids. CDR3 coding DNA: TGTGCCAGCAGCCTTGACAGGACCGAGGAGCTGTTTTTT. Translated: CASSLDRTEELFF.

This clonotype was detected many times. The chain recombines TRBV7-2 with TRBJ2-7, with 11 bases aligning to TRBD2. There are 15 residues in the CDR3. Germline loops: CDR1 SGHTA, CDR2 FQGNSA. V was pared by 5 bases and J by 4 bases, with 7 bases of the junction left unmatched. CDR3 loop: CASSSTSGSSYEQYF. CDR3 in DNA: TGTGCCAGCAGCAGTACTAGCGGGAGCAGTTACGAGCAGTACTTC.